Following are 3 T cell receptor beta chains from one sample sequenced in a study of blood T cell repertoires in COVID-19. Sequenced by immunoSEQ multiplex PCR; TCRdb stores in-frame clones only, minus some. The table records about 71,000 clones, over 75% of them present only once. The sample was peripheral blood. The receptors here all came from a human donor in a cohort sampled during active COVID-19.

CDR3 sequence reads: CASSLEGPSDRGGTGELFF. The CDR3 bases are TGTGCCAGCAGCTTGGAGGGACCTTCGGACAGGGGAGGGACCGGGGAGCTGTTTTTT. V and J are TRBV5-5 and TRBJ2-2; 9 nucleotides match TRBD1. The V gene's germline CDR1 is SGHKS and CDR2 YYEKEE (reference sequence). J lost 5 bases, V lost 0 bases, and 14 bases had no gene match. This CDR3 has 19 residues.

The chain joins TRBV10-1 to TRBJ2-7, with a possible D match to TRBD1 (5 bases). CDR3 length equals 13 residues. CDR1 is WNHNN and CDR2 is SYGVQD in the germline V gene (reference sequence). Trimming cost V 3 bases and J 3 bases, with 9 bases left between them. DNA of the CDR3: TGCGCCAGCAGTGAAGGTAGGGGCTACGAGCAGTACTTC. Its protein product is CASSEGRGYEQYF.

This clone was observed a single time. This chain connects TRBV7-2 to TRBJ2-1; no clear D gene. Trimming left V 0 bases short and J 7 bases short, with 13 bases between. Germline values: CDR1 SGHTA, CDR2 FQGNSA. This CDR3 spans 15 amino acids. The CDR3 here is CASSLAVSQRNEQFF. CDR3 DNA sequence: TGTGCCAGCAGCTTAGCGGTTTCCCAACGGAATGAGCAGTTCTTC.